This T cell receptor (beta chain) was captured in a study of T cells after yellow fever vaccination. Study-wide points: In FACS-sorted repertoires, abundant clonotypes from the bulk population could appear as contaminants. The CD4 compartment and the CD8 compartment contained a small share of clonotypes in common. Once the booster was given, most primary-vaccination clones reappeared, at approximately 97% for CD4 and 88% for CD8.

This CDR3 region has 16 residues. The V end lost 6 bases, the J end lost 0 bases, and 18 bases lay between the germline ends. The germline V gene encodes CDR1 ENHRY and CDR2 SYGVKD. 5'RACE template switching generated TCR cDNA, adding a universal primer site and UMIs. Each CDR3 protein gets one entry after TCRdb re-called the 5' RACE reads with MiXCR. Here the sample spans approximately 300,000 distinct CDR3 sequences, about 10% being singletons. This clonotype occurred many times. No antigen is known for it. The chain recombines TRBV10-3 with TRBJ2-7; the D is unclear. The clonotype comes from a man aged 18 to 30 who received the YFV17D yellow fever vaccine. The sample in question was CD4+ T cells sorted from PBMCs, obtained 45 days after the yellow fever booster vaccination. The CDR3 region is CAISRSAERNSYEQYF. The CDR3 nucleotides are TGTGCCATCAGCCGATCGGCTGAGCGAAACTCCTACGAGCAGTACTTC.